The TCR beta chain under discussion was sequenced for a study of naive and memory T cell subsets. Both TRBC1 and TRBC2 were covered by a beta constant-region primer of two equimolar oligonucleotides. TCRdb independently ran MiXCR on the UMI-ligation and nested PCR reads; one entry per CDR3 protein. The sample lists about 35,000 distinct CDR3 sequences, 13% occurring once. Trimming took off 2 bases at V and 6 bases at J, with 12 bases between the two ends. This CDR3 contains 14 residues. The germline V gene encodes CDR1 SGHTA and CDR2 FQGNSA. The sequence derives from a human donor in good health. The sequenced material came from effector memory CD4+ T cells from blood. This sample's subset: effector memory, CD45RA- CD27-. The chain uses TRBV7-2 and TRBJ2-3, with no clear D. CDR3 sequence: CASSLWVGQDTQYF. DNA for the CDR3: TGTGCCAGCAGCTTATGGGTTGGCCAGGATACGCAGTATTTT.